The 10 T cell receptor beta chains below were found in one sample sequenced in a study of identical twins. TCRdb ran MiXCR on the 5' RACE reads and lists one entry per CDR3 protein. This table has approximately 210,000 distinct CDR3 sequences, roughly 15% appearing once. These records were also assigned to another study, of T cells expressing NK-cell markers.

The sample taken for sequencing was CD8+ T cells sorted from blood. Every receptor here comes from a woman between 18 and 29 years old in good health.

The chain carries TRBV30 and TRBJ1-2, with no clear D. The CDR3 spans 10 residues. V shed 3 bases and J shed 7 bases, with 6 bases lying between them. CDR1 and CDR2 (germline): GTSNPN, SVGIG (reference sequence). The CDR3 sequence: CAWRDGGYTF. The CDR3 DNA reads as TGTGCCTGGAGGGACGGTGGCTACACCTTC.

This clonotype was seen more than once but under ten times. This rearrangement joins TRBV9 to TRBJ2-7; D is undetermined. Germline V gene data show CDR1 as SGDLS and CDR2 as YYNGEE. The CDR3 totals 14 residues. Trimming took off 4 bases at V and 1 base at J, with 12 bases between the two ends. The CDR3 DNA is TGTGCCAGCAGCCCTGAGGACGGATCCTACGAGCAGTACTTC. It codes for CASSPEDGSYEQYF.

This clonotype was picked up a small number of times. The chain carries TRBV29-1 and TRBJ2-7; D is perhaps TRBD1 (6 bases). Germline-derived CDR1 and CDR2 are SQVTM and ANQGSEA. V dropped 6 bases and J dropped 2 bases, with 14 bases sitting between them. The CDR3 contains 13 residues. The CDR3 DNA reads as TGCAGCGTCCTTACAGGGCCGGCCTACGAGCAGTACTTC. Its protein product is CSVLTGPAYEQYF.

The chain uses TRBV29-1 and TRBJ2-1, with 8 bases aligning to TRBD2. Germline V gives CDR1 SQVTM, CDR2 ANQGSEA. V lost 0 bases, J lost 4 bases, and 5 bases stayed unmatched. The CDR3 sequence is 15 residues long. CDR3 sequence (DNA): TGCAGCGTTGAAGATCGGGCGGGGGGATACAATGAGCAGTTCTTC. It codes for CSVEDRAGGYNEQFF.

The rearrangement joins TRBV12-3 or TRBV12-4 to TRBJ2-5; D possibly corresponds to TRBD1 (7 bases). V was pared by 1 base and J by 4 bases, with 19 bases between. The CDR3 loop spans 17 amino acids. CDR3 nucleotide sequence: TGTGCCAGCAGTTTAGAGGGCAGGGGGAGGTTTCGAGAGACCCAGTACTTC. Translation: CASSLEGRGRFRETQYF.

This clonotype appeared a few times. V usage is TRBV7-9 and J usage is TRBJ2-3, with D tentatively TRBD1 or TRBD2 (5 bases each). The germline V and J ends were trimmed by 5 bases and 4 bases, with 19 bases remaining between them. CDR1 is SEHNR and CDR2 is FQNEAQ in the germline V gene (reference sequence). This CDR3 contains 16 residues. DNA of the CDR3: TGTGCCAGCAGCAAGGACCACTGGGTGGGGGCAGATACGCAGTATTTT. Translated, it gives CASSKDHWVGADTQYF. Full variable domain (outside the CDR3, taken from reference TRBV7-9 and TRBJ2-3): DTGVSQNPRHKITKRGQNVTFRCDPISEHNRLYWYRQTLGQGPEFLTYFQNEAQLEKSRLLSDRFSAERPKGSFSTLEIQRTEQGDSAMYLCASSKDHWVGADTQYFGPGTRLTVL.

J is TRBJ2-5 and V is TRBV6-5; D ambiguous. CDR1 is MNHEY, CDR2 SVGAGI, per germline. Trimming stripped 2 bases from V and 2 bases from J, with 6 bases between. The CDR3 covers 13 residues. For the CDR3, the DNA is TGTGCCAGCAGTTACCCTACTCAAGAGACCCAGTACTTC. Translating gives CASSYPTQETQYF.

The rearrangement uses TRBV6-1 and TRBJ2-5; 7 bases match TRBD1. The V gene end was trimmed by 6 bases and the J gene end by 2 bases; junction bases not matched to a gene: 3. The CDR3 has 13 amino acids. Per germline, CDR1 MNHNS and CDR2 SASEGT. This chain's CDR3 is CASSLGQQETQYF. The CDR3 coding sequence is TGTGCCAGCAGCTTGGGACAGCAAGAGACCCAGTACTTC.

The rearrangement links TRBV7-6 to TRBJ2-7; TRBD1 matches 12 bases. Germline CDR1 is SGHVS and CDR2 is FNYEAQ. V shed 5 bases and J 4 bases; nucleotides not matched to a gene: 6. The CDR3 has 15 residues. CDR3 in amino acids: CASSPRGQGAYEQYF. CDR3 sequence (DNA): TGTGCCAGCAGCCCGCGGGGACAGGGGGCATACGAGCAGTACTTC.

The table lists this clonotype with a few counts. The chain uses TRBV27 and TRBJ2-3, with D hard to call. The germline CDR1 and CDR2 sequences are MNHEY and SMNVEV (reference sequence). This CDR3 is built from 15 residues. V was trimmed by 3 bases and J by 2 bases, leaving 12 bases between them. The CDR3 loop is CASSLSWPHTDTQYF. The CDR3, as DNA: TGTGCCAGCAGTTTGAGTTGGCCCCACACAGATACGCAGTATTTT.